This record covers a single T cell receptor beta chain. This entry comes from a study of OX40 agonist ivuxolimab in advanced cancers. Trimming removed 5 bases from V and 3 bases from J, with 13 bases in between. CDR3 length: 15 amino acids. Per the germline V gene, CDR1 is MRHNA and CDR2 is SNTAGT. Measured with immunoSEQ multiplex PCR; TCRdb has only the in-frame clones, and not every one. The table shows fewer than 25,000 clones, with about 87% occurring only once. The chain is built from TRBV6-4 and TRBJ2-2; D is possibly TRBD1 (6 bases). The receptor comes from an adult with an advanced solid tumor such as melanoma, head and neck, liver or kidney cancer. The material sequenced was CD4+ or CD8+ T cells sorted from blood, taken in a trial of the OX40 agonist ivuxolimab. The CDR3 region has the DNA TGTGCCAGCAGTAACACAGGGATTTACACCGGGGAGCTGTTTTTT. This translates into CASSNTGIYTGELFF.